These 29 T cell receptor beta chains were sequenced from one sample in a study of monozygotic twins with inflammatory bowel disease. TCRdb re-called the 5' RACE reads; every CDR3 protein appears as one record, without DNA. The sample's table shows more than 300,000 distinct CDR3 sequences. The sample taken for sequencing was blood. The source of these receptors is a human donor with ulcerative colitis or Crohn's disease, or a healthy co-twin of an affected twin (not recorded which).

The J gene is TRBJ2-5, the V gene TRBV2; with no DNA, the TCRdb D assignment of TRBD2 cannot be verified. The germline V gene has CDR1 SNHLY and CDR2 FYNNEI. This CDR3 contains 14 residues. CDR3 in amino acids: CASSETLAQETQYF.

The chain employs TRBV29-1 and TRBJ2-2; TCRdb proposes TRBD2, but this gene call is untestable without DNA. The length of the CDR3 is 12 residues. CDR1 is SQVTM and CDR2 is ANQGSEA in the germline V gene. Here the CDR3 reads CSVVAGTGELFF.

J is TRBJ2-3 and V is TRBV5-1; no DNA is available, so the TRBD2 call from TCRdb remains unchecked. The CDR3 has 15 residues. The germline V gene has CDR1 SGHRS and CDR2 YFSETQ. The CDR3 spells CASSLTGRVTDTQYF.

The rearrangement uses TRBV20-1 and TRBJ2-3. The CDR3 contains 15 residues. CDR1 is DFQATT and CDR2 is SNEGSKA in the germline V gene (reference sequence). The chain's CDR3 is CSARRGPTRTDTQYF.

The chain uses TRBV28 and TRBJ2-4; TCRdb's D gene call, TRBD1, goes unchecked for lack of DNA. CDR1 and CDR2 from the germline V gene are MDHEN and SYDVKM. The CDR3 is 15 residues long. CDR3 region: CASIDPGHRPPIQYF.

The chain is built from TRBV6-1 and TRBJ1-6. The CDR3 runs 16 residues. Germline-derived CDR1 and CDR2 are MNHNS and SASEGT. The CDR3 reads CASSEALSAYNSPLHF.

V is TRBV29-1 and J is TRBJ1-5. The CDR3 totals 12 residues. CDR1 is SQVTM, CDR2 ANQGSEA, per germline. CDR3 region: CSVREGNQPQHF.

The chain links TRBV7-9 to TRBJ2-7. Germline CDR1 SEHNR, CDR2 FQNEAQ (reference sequence). The CDR3 is 12 amino acids. The CDR3 here is CASSLAINEQYF.

The chain is built from TRBV5-1 and TRBJ2-5; the D call of TRBD1 rests on TCRdb alone, since no DNA is present to check it. This CDR3 is 13 amino acids long. CDR1 is SGHRS and CDR2 is YFSETQ in the germline V gene. Here the CDR3 reads CASMGGPQETQYF.

This rearrangement joins TRBV29-1 to TRBJ2-3. The CDR3 is 15 residues long. Germline CDR1 SQVTM, CDR2 ANQGSEA. The CDR3 loop is CSVVRRTSYTDTQYF.

V gene TRBV12-3 or TRBV12-4 combines with J gene TRBJ2-5; the D gene TCRdb calls, TRBD1, cannot be checked with no DNA. The CDR3 loop spans 16 amino acids. This chain's CDR3 is CASSLAGTGTQETQYF.

This chain joins TRBV4-1 and TRBJ2-5. CDR3 length equals 14 residues. In germline, CDR1 is MGHRA, CDR2 YSYEKL. The CDR3 protein is CASSQDVGKETQYF.

The chain joins TRBV28 to TRBJ2-1; TCRdb gives TRBD1 as the D gene, but with no DNA this cannot be confirmed. CDR1 and CDR2 from the germline V gene are MDHEN and SYDVKM. The CDR3 consists of 14 residues. CDR3 sequence reads: CASSFQTGKDEQFF.

The chain employs TRBV11-2 and TRBJ2-3; the D call from TCRdb, TRBD2, cannot be confirmed without DNA. The CDR3 runs 17 residues. The germline V gene has CDR1 SGHAT and CDR2 FQNNGV. The CDR3 reads CASSYPPDRIFTDTQYF.

The V and J genes are TRBV15 and TRBJ2-1; lacking DNA, the TRBD2 call made by TCRdb goes unchecked. Germline assignment: CDR1 LNHNV and CDR2 YYDKDF (reference sequence). The CDR3 sequence is 16 residues long. The CDR3 reads CATSRDFQRPYNEQFF. Drawing the rest from reference TRBV15 and TRBJ2-1, the complete variable domain is DAMVIQNPRYQVTQFGKPVTLSCSQTLNHNVMYWYQQKSSQAPKLLFHYYDKDFNNEADTPDNFQSRRPNTSFCFLDIRSPGLGDTAMYLCATSRDFQRPYNEQFFGPGTRLTVL.

V and J are TRBV12-3 or TRBV12-4 and TRBJ1-1; the D call of TRBD1 rests on TCRdb alone, since no DNA is present to check it. CDR3 size: 18 residues. This CDR3 reads CASSLPGGQGALLTEAFF.

The J gene is TRBJ1-4, the V gene TRBV7-6. This CDR3 spans 16 amino acids. Germline V CDR1 and CDR2: SGHVS, FNYEAQ. CDR3: CASSLAFKQNNEKLFF.

The chain combines TRBV12-3 or TRBV12-4 with TRBJ2-3; TCRdb selects TRBD2, and the lack of DNA leaves this call unchecked. The CDR3 is made up of 15 amino acids. The CDR3 reads CASTKLAGGSDTQYF.

The V and J genes are TRBV5-6 and TRBJ2-7. In germline, CDR1 is SGHDT, CDR2 YYEEEE. The CDR3 has 14 residues. The CDR3 spells CASSLGMVPYEQYF.

The V and J genes are TRBV23-1 and TRBJ2-1. TRBV23-1 is designated an ORF whose function remains uncertain. This CDR3 comprises 13 residues. CDR3 sequence: CASSLKSQPEQFF.

The CDR3 spells CASSVRQEGGARLAKNIQYF. The rearrangement links TRBV9 to TRBJ2-4; the TRBD1 assignment by TCRdb is unverifiable without DNA. The CDR3 runs to 20 residues. Germline V CDR1 and CDR2: SGDLS, YYNGEE. The full variable domain, in which reference TRBV9 and TRBJ2-4 provide the parts outside the CDR3, is DSGVTQTPKHLITATGQRVTLRCSPRSGDLSVYWYQQSLDQGLQFLIQYYNGEERAKGNILERFSAQQFPDLHSELNLSSLELGDSALYFCASSVRQEGGARLAKNIQYFGAGTRLSVL.

The chain recombines TRBV5-1 with TRBJ2-2; there is no DNA to check the TCRdb D call of TRBD1. This CDR3 spans 15 amino acids. Germline V CDR1 and CDR2: SGHRS, YFSETQ. The CDR3 here is CASSLEGTGAGELFF.

The V gene is TRBV12-3 or TRBV12-4, the J gene TRBJ2-1; TCRdb reports TRBD2, a call that lacks DNA to check it against. The CDR3 consists of 15 residues. The CDR3 sequence: CASSFGLATGNEQFF.

The rearrangement joins TRBV18 to TRBJ2-3; with no DNA, the TCRdb D assignment of TRBD2 cannot be verified. Per germline, CDR1 KGHSH and CDR2 LQKENI. The CDR3 covers 17 residues. CDR3 region: CASSPNRLAHFTDTQYF.

V usage is TRBV27 and J usage is TRBJ1-6; absent DNA, TCRdb's TRBD1 call cannot be checked. Germline V CDR1 and CDR2: MNHEY, SMNVEV (reference sequence). CDR3 length equals 14 residues. CDR3 in amino acids: CASGPGRGSSPLHF.

The CDR3: CASSQGLAGDYEQYF. This sequence joins TRBV3-1 and TRBJ2-7; TCRdb proposes TRBD2, but this gene call is untestable without DNA. The CDR3 covers 15 residues. Germline CDR1 reads LGHDT; CDR2 reads YNNKEL (reference sequence).

The chain has TRBV12-3 or TRBV12-4 and TRBJ2-2; TCRdb outputs TRBD2, but without DNA this stays unchecked. The CDR3 is 14 residues long. The CDR3: CASSRTSSAGELFF.

This chain joins TRBV6-6 and TRBJ1-1; TCRdb returns TRBD1, unconfirmable since there is no DNA. The CDR3 consists of 14 residues. The germline gives CDR1 MNHNY, CDR2 SVGAGI (reference sequence). The CDR3: CASSYPGGETEAFF.

The rearrangement joins TRBV7-2 to TRBJ2-2. The CDR3 covers 11 residues. Germline CDR1 is SGHTA and CDR2 is FQGNSA. CDR3 protein: CASSSFGELFF.